These 10 T cell receptor beta chains were sequenced from one sample in a study of CD8 T cells in ankylosing spondylitis. TCRdb re-called the 5' RACE reads with MiXCR, one entry per CDR3 protein. The data show approximately 260,000 distinct CDR3 sequences, with 15% to 20% seen just once and approximately 33% held by the top ten. Sequenced input: blood, either unsorted or a sorted T cell fraction (not recorded which). These TCRs come from a male donor with ankylosing spondylitis or in good health (not recorded which).

The chain joins TRBV12-5 to TRBJ2-5; 9 positions agree with TRBD1. The CDR3 is 15 residues long. V was clipped by 5 bases and J by 9 bases; unmatched bases: 13. Germline CDR1 and CDR2: LGHNT and FRNRAP. CDR3 sequence: CASGPGQGPDVAQYF. The CDR3 DNA follows: TGTGCTAGTGGTCCCGGACAGGGGCCGGATGTGGCCCAGTACTTC.

V usage is TRBV29-1 and J usage is TRBJ2-7; D may match TRBD1 or TRBD2 (5 bases each). CDR3 size: 12 residues. Trimming removed 6 bases at V and 6 bases at J, with 15 bases between. The germline CDR1 and CDR2 sequences are SQVTM and ANQGSEA. In DNA form, the CDR3 reads TGCAGCGTGACCGGGCCGAGGGGCGAGCAGTACTTC. It translates to CSVTGPRGEQYF.

The chain has TRBV20-1 and TRBJ2-7, with 13 bases matching TRBD2. CDR3 length: 17 residues. Germline V CDR1 and CDR2: DFQATT, SNEGSKA (reference sequence). The J segment lost 2 bases and the V segment lost 5 bases, leaving 12 bases of the junction unmatched. CDR3 coding DNA: TGCAGTGCTGGCGCCGGGACTAGCGGGACTGTGACCTACGAGCAGTACTTC. This sequence encodes CSAGAGTSGTVTYEQYF.

This clonotype was observed a handful of times. V and J are TRBV11-2 and TRBJ2-1; D remains ambiguous. The V gene's germline CDR1 is SGHAT and CDR2 FQNNGV. Trimming left V 2 bases short and J 1 base short, with 6 bases between. This CDR3 contains 14 residues. For the CDR3, the DNA is TGTGCCAGCAGCTTAATAGGGTCCTACAATGAGCAGTTCTTC. It encodes CASSLIGSYNEQFF.

The V call is TRBV7-2, the J call TRBJ2-3; 8 nucleotides align to TRBD2. The trim removed 5 bases at V and 8 bases at J, leaving 12 bases unmatched. This CDR3 contains 15 residues. CDR1 and CDR2 from the germline V gene are SGHTA and FQGNSA. The CDR3 region is CASSPQRETIGTQYF. The CDR3 DNA reads TGTGCCAGCAGCCCCCAGCGGGAGACGATTGGTACGCAGTATTTT.

CDR3 sequence (DNA): TGTGCCAGCAGCTCAACTAGCGTACAAGAGACCCAGTACTTC. Protein: CASSSTSVQETQYF. The chain couples TRBV13 to TRBJ2-5; 7 bases line up with TRBD2. Trimming removed 4 bases from V and 2 bases from J; junction bases left unmatched: 4. Germline V gives CDR1 PRHDT, CDR2 FYEKMQ (reference sequence). The CDR3 spans 14 residues.

The gene calls are TRBV12-3 or TRBV12-4 and TRBJ1-2; D gene unclear. Deletions cut 6 bases from V and 8 bases from J, with 16 bases between. This CDR3 region has 13 residues. CDR3 sequence: CASSPSRGEGYTF. The CDR3, as DNA: TGTGCCAGCAGCCCGAGCCGCGGGGAGGGCTACACCTTC.

This clonotype showed up just a few times. The CDR3 DNA is TGCAGCGTCCGCTCCGGGAACCCGTACCAAGAGACCCAGTACTTC. Translating gives CSVRSGNPYQETQYF. V and J are TRBV29-1 and TRBJ2-5; perhaps TRBD2 as D (5 bases). The V and J ends lost 6 bases and 0 bases respectively, with 17 bases between them. Germline V lookup: CDR1 SQVTM, CDR2 ANQGSEA. This CDR3 region has 15 residues.

This clonotype has more than one count but fewer than ten. The V and J genes are TRBV12-3 or TRBV12-4 and TRBJ2-3; the D gene is possibly TRBD1 (5 bases). The V gene lost 4 bases and the J gene lost 2 bases, with 7 bases spanning the gap. The CDR3 sequence is 13 residues long. DNA for the CDR3: TGTGCCAGCAGTTGGGGCAACACAGATACGCAGTATTTT. This sequence encodes CASSWGNTDTQYF.

This clonotype was detected a few times. The chain carries TRBV2 and TRBJ2-5; 11 bases agree with TRBD2. Germline CDR1 SNHLY, CDR2 FYNNEI. This CDR3 is 18 amino acids long. The V gene end was trimmed by 0 bases and the J gene end by 0 bases; junction bases not matched to a gene: 6. CDR3 protein: CASSEAHLLAGDQETQYF. The DNA of the CDR3 is TGTGCCAGCAGTGAAGCGCACCTACTAGCGGGGGACCAAGAGACCCAGTACTTC.